This is a list of T cell receptor beta chains from one sample in a study of OX40 agonist ivuxolimab in advanced cancers. Some clones are missing from TCRdb's copy, which holds only in-frame ones; the method was immunoSEQ multiplex PCR. Counted here are 75,000 to 100,000 clones, approximately 87% occurring once; the ten biggest clones make up around 5.9%. This specimen consisted of CD4+ or CD8+ T cells sorted from blood, obtained in a trial of the OX40 agonist ivuxolimab. The source is an adult with an advanced solid tumor such as melanoma, head and neck, liver or kidney cancer. The CDR3 runs from the conserved cysteine through the conserved F or W. The order of the fields is J gene, CDR3 length, clone size, D gene, V gene, CDR3 DNA, CDR3 protein. D genes are given only for firm matches. Not every row has a clone size; where given, it reads once, few, many or a size class.

>TRBJ1-1|14|NA|NA|TRBV6-1
TGTGCCAGCAGTAGGACAACCGAGGGAACTGAAGCTTTCTTT
CASSRTTEGTEAFF
>TRBJ1-5|16|NA|NA|TRBV7-2
TGTGCCAGCAGTAAAGGTGGGGGGCTAAACAATCAGCCCCAGCATTTT
CASSKGGGLNNQPQHF
>TRBJ1-5|15|NA|NA|TRBV4-3
TGCGCCAGCAGCCAAGACGGGGCAGCTAATCAGCCCCAGCATTTT
CASSQDGAANQPQHF
>TRBJ1-2|12|NA|NA|TRBV9
TGTGCCAGCAGCGTAAATGACTATGGCTACACCTTC
CASSVNDYGYTF
>TRBJ2-1|14|NA|NA|TRBV10-3
TGTGCCATCAGTTTCAACCCTTCCTACAATGAGCAGTTCTTC
CAISFNPSYNEQFF
>TRBJ2-3|15|NA|TRBD2|TRBV6-6
TGTGCCAGCAGTCCGCCGGGCGGGAGAGCAGATACGCAGTATTTT
CASSPPGGRADTQYF
>TRBJ2-1|11|once|NA|TRBV5-6
TGTGCCAGCAGCATTAACGATGAGCAGTTCTTC
CASSINDEQFF
>TRBJ2-7|13|once|NA|TRBV6-5
TGTGCCAGCAGCAAGACTAGGTTCCACGAGCAGTACTTC
CASSKTRFHEQYF
>TRBJ2-1|15|NA|NA|TRBV6-6
TGTGCCAGCAGCCCCCTCTCGGGATCCTACAATGAGCAGTTCTTC
CASSPLSGSYNEQFF
>TRBJ1-4|15|NA|NA|TRBV6-1
TGTGCCAGCAGTGAAGGACGACAGTATAATGAAAAACTGTTTTTT
CASSEGRQYNEKLFF
>TRBJ2-6|15|NA|NA|TRBV6-5
TGTGCCACCCTCAGGGGGGCGGCTGGGGCCAACGTCCTGACTTTC
CATLRGAAGANVLTF
>TRBJ1-2|12|NA|NA|TRBV5-1
TGCGCCAGCAGCTTGCTGAACTATGGCTACACCTTC
CASSLLNYGYTF
>TRBJ2-3|14|NA|TRBD2|TRBV29-1
TGCAGCGTACCGGGGGGGTGGAACACAGATACGCAGTATTTT
CSVPGGWNTDTQYF
>TRBJ2-5|15|NA|NA|TRBV5-6
TGTGCCAGCAACAAAAACCCCCAGAGTCAAGAGACCCAGTACTTC
CASNKNPQSQETQYF
>TRBJ1-5|14|NA|NA|TRBV6-6
TGTGCCAGCAGTTACTCGAAGGGGGGCCAGCCCCAGCATTTT
CASSYSKGGQPQHF
>TRBJ2-7|14|NA|NA|TRBV4-2
TGTGCCAGCAGCCAATGGGGTTCCTCCTACGAGCAGTACTTC
CASSQWGSSYEQYF
>TRBJ1-6|13|once|TRBD1|TRBV27
TGTGCCAGCAATCAGGGGGGTAGTTCACCCCTCCACTTT
CASNQGGSSPLHF
>TRBJ1-5|14|NA|NA|TRBV4-2
TGTGCCAGCAGCCCCCAATATAGCAATCAGCCCCAGCATTTT
CASSPQYSNQPQHF
>TRBJ1-4|14|NA|NA|TRBV19
TGTGCCAGTACCACGGGAACAGCGGCTGAAAAACTGTTTTTT
CASTTGTAAEKLFF
>TRBJ2-3|14|once|NA|TRBV6-1
TGTGCCAGCAGGAGCCGACCGGAACTAGATACGCAGTATTTT
CASRSRPELDTQYF
>TRBJ1-4|16|NA|NA|TRBV19
TGTGCCAGTAGTATTTTTGTGGGGGCAACTAATGAAAAACTGTTTTTT
CASSIFVGATNEKLFF
>TRBJ2-2|16|NA|NA|TRBV2
TGTGCCAGCAGTGAAGTGAGTTTACCGAACACCGGGGAGCTGTTTTTT
CASSEVSLPNTGELFF
>TRBJ1-4|15|NA|NA|TRBV6-5
TGTGCCAGCAGTTACCAGGGATTCTCTAATGAAAAACTGTTTTTT
CASSYQGFSNEKLFF
>TRBJ2-4|16|once|NA|TRBV11-3
TGTGCCAGCAGCTTCACCCAGGGATACGCCAAAAACATTCAGTACTTC
CASSFTQGYAKNIQYF
>TRBJ1-4|16|once|NA|TRBV7-9
TGTGCCAGCAGCATTTTATCGGGGGCAACTAATGAAAAACTGTTTTTT
CASSILSGATNEKLFF
>TRBJ2-3|11|NA|NA|TRBV20-1
TGCAGTGCTGACCGCACAGATACGCAGTATTTT
CSADRTDTQYF
>TRBJ2-3|15|NA|TRBD2|TRBV19
TGTGCCAGCACTAGCGGGGGGGCCATCACAGATACGCAGTATTTT
CASTSGGAITDTQYF
>TRBJ1-1|13|NA|NA|TRBV6-4
TGTGCCAGCAGTGAACTCATGAACACTGAAGCTTTCTTT
CASSELMNTEAFF
>TRBJ1-2|13|NA|NA|TRBV19
TGTGCCAGTAGTACCGGGACAACCTATGGCTACACCTTC
CASSTGTTYGYTF
>TRBJ2-1|17|NA|TRBD2|TRBV19
TGTGCCAGTAGTATAGACCCTCTAGCGGGAGAGTACAATGAGCAGTTCTTC
CASSIDPLAGEYNEQFF
>TRBJ2-7|13|NA|NA|TRBV11-3
TGTGCCAGCAGCTTTGGGGGGCTGGGTGAGCAGTACTTC
CASSFGGLGEQYF
>TRBJ2-2|15|NA|NA|TRBV7-8
TGTGCCAGCAGCTTAGGTGGGGGCAGCACCGGGGAGCTGTTTTTT
CASSLGGGSTGELFF
>TRBJ1-3|16|NA|NA|TRBV5-6
TGTGCCAGCAGCTCTTCGGACGGGAGCTCTGGAAACACCATATATTTT
CASSSSDGSSGNTIYF
>TRBJ1-3|15|NA|TRBD1|TRBV6-5
TGTGCCAGCAGAGGACAGGACTACTCTGGAAACACCATATATTTT
CASRGQDYSGNTIYF
>TRBJ2-3|18|NA|NA|TRBV19
TGTGCCAGTAGTATGGGGGGCGGAGGGGGAACGGGTTCAGATACGCAGTATTTT
CASSMGGGGGTGSDTQYF
>TRBJ2-5|20|NA|TRBD2|TRBV7-8
TGTGCCAGCAGTCCCTACCGGGTACTAGCGGGGATAAGTTCGGGGGAGACCCAGTACTTC
CASSPYRVLAGISSGETQYF
>TRBJ2-1|14|NA|NA|TRBV30
TGTGCCTGGAGTGTATGGGCAGGGTACGGTGAGCAGTTCTTC
CAWSVWAGYGEQFF
>TRBJ2-7|16|many|NA|TRBV21-1
TGTGCCAGCAGCAGTACCCCGACCGGGGGCCCCTCCGAGCAGTACTTC
CASSSTPTGGPSEQYF
>TRBJ2-5|16|NA|TRBD2|TRBV10-2
TGCGCCAGCAGTGAGTCGGGGACTAGCGGAGAAGAGACCCAGTACTTC
CASSESGTSGEETQYF
>TRBJ2-7|16|NA|TRBD1|TRBV18
TGTGCCAGCTCGCTCGCTCGGGACAGGGGTTCCTACGAGCAGTACTTC
CASSLARDRGSYEQYF
>TRBJ2-1|13|NA|NA|TRBV9
TGTGCCAGCGGCCCCCCTTCTCGGAATGAGCAGTTCTTC
CASGPPSRNEQFF
>TRBJ1-3|15|NA|TRBD1|TRBV7-9
TGTGCCAGCAGCCCACAGGGGTTCGGTGGAAACACCATATATTTT
CASSPQGFGGNTIYF
>TRBJ2-2|13|NA|NA|TRBV7-8
TGTGCCAGCAGCTTAGATTGGAGGGGGGAGCTGTTTTTT
CASSLDWRGELFF
>TRBJ2-7|11|NA|NA|TRBV29-1
TGCAGCGTTCAGGGGATGAGCGAGCAGTACTTC
CSVQGMSEQYF
>TRBJ1-2|15|NA|NA|TRBV14
TGTGCCAGCAGCCAAGGGTACAGGGCGGTGTATGGCTACACCTTC
CASSQGYRAVYGYTF
>TRBJ1-1|12|NA|NA|TRBV10-3
TGTGCCAGCAAAGACGGGGGGTCTGAAGCTTTCTTT
CASKDGGSEAFF
>TRBJ2-3|15|NA|TRBD1|TRBV29-1
TGCAGCGTGGGGCCGACAGGGGGCGGCACAGATACGCAGTATTTT
CSVGPTGGGTDTQYF
>TRBJ1-3|16|NA|NA|TRBV30
TGTGCCTGGAGTGTACTGGGGTCTAACTCTGGAAACACCATATATTTT
CAWSVLGSNSGNTIYF
>TRBJ1-6|17|NA|TRBD1|TRBV5-1
TGCGCCAGCAGCTTGGATGCAGGACAGGGCGCTAATTCACCCCTCCACTTT
CASSLDAGQGANSPLHF
>TRBJ2-1|15|NA|NA|TRBV19
TGTGCCAGCGCGAAGGGTGGGAGCTCCTACAATGAGCAGTTCTTC
CASAKGGSSYNEQFF
>TRBJ2-7|12|many|NA|TRBV11-3
TGTGCCAGCAGCTTAATGTCATACGAGCAGTACTTC
CASSLMSYEQYF